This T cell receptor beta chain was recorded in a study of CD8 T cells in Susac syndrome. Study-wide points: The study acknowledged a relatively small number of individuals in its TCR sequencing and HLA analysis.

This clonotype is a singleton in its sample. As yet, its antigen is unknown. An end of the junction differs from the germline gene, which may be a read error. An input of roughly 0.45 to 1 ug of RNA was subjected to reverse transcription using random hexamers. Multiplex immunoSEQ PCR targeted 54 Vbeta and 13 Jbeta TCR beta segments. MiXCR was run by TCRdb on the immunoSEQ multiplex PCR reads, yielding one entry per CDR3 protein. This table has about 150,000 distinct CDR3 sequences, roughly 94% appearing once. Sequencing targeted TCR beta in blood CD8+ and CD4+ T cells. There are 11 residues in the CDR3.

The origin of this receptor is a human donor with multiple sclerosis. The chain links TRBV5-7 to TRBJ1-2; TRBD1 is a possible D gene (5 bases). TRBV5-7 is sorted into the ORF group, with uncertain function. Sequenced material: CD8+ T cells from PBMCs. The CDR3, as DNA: TGTGCCACGGGGGGAGTAGGTGGCAACACCTTC. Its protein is CATGGVGGNTF.